This record covers a single T cell receptor beta chain. Only in-frame clones appear in the TCRdb table, and some are missing; sequencing was by immunoSEQ multiplex PCR. This sample has 150,000 to 200,000 clones, with about 90% found just once. These data originate in a study of control samples from healthy donors and cancer patients. V was pared by 2 bases and J by 1 base, with 15 bases between. The germline gives CDR1 LNHNV, CDR2 YYDKDF (reference sequence). The CDR3 has 17 residues. This sequence was found in a man aged 30-40 years in good health. Sequenced input: blood. This chain connects TRBV15 to TRBJ1-5; D is ambiguous. CDR3 DNA: TGTGCCACCAGCAGACCCCTCCCCCTAAGGAGCAATCAGCCCCAGCATTTT. This sequence encodes CATSRPLPLRSNQPQHF.